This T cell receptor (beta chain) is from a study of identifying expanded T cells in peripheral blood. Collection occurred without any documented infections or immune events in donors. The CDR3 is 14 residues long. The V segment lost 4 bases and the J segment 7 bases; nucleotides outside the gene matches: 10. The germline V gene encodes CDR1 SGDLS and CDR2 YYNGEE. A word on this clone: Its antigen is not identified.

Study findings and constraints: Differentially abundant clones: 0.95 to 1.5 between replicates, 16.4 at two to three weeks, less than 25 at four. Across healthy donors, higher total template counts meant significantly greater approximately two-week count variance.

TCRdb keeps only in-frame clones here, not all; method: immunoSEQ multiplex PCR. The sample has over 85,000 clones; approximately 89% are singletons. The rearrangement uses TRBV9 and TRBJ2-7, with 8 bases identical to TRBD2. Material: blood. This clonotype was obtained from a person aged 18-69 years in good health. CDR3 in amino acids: CASSPVRGAGEQYF. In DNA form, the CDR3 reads TGTGCCAGCAGCCCCGTGCGGGGGGCTGGGGAGCAGTACTTC.